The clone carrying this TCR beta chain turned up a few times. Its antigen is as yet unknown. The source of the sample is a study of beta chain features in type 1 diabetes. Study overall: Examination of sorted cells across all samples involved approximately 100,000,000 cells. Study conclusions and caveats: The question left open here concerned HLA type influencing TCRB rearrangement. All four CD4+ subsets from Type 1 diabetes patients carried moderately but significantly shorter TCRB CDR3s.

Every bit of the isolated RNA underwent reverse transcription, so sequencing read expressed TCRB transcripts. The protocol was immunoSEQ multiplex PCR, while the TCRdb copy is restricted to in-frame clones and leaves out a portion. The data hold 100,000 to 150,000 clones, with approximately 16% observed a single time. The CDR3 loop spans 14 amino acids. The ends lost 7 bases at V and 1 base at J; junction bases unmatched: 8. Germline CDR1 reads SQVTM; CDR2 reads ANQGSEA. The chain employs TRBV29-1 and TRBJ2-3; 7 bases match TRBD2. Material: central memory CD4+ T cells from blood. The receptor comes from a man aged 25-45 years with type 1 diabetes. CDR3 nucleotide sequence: TGCAGCGCAAAAGGAACTAGCGGCACAGATACGCAGTATTTT. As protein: CSAKGTSGTDTQYF.